The rows below give T cell receptor beta chains drawn from one sample of a study of graft-versus-host responses after intestinal transplantation. TCRdb keeps only in-frame clones here, not all; method: immunoSEQ multiplex PCR. The repertoire holds about 85,000 clones, with roughly 90% as singletons. Which antigens these TCRs recognize remains unknown. The sequences come from unstimulated CD8+ T cells sorted from spleen or lymph node cells, collected before transplant. The receptors were sampled from a human donor who was the organ donor for an intestinal transplant. Each CDR3 is given with its conserved first and last residue. The D gene is left open where the match is weak. Clone size is stated in some rows and not others, as once, few, many or a class when expanded.

V	D	size	J	DNA	CDR3
TRBV4-1	.	.	TRBJ2-7	TGCGCCAGCAGCCTCCCCCGCGTGGGGGTACTAACCTACGAGCAGTACTTC	CASSLPRVGVLTYEQYF
TRBV27	.	.	TRBJ2-1	TGTGCCAGCTCCGAACGGGATGGCTACAATGAGCAGTTCTTC	CASSERDGYNEQFF
TRBV21-1	.	.	TRBJ2-3	TGTGCCAGCAGCACTCAGACTAGCGATACGCAGTATTTT	CASSTQTSDTQYF
TRBV27	.	.	TRBJ2-3	TGTGCCAGCAGTTTTACCCCCACAGATACGCAGCAGTATTTT	CASSFTPTDTQQYF
TRBV5-6	.	.	TRBJ2-2	TGTGCCAGCAGCTTGGATACCTCTAACACCGGGGAGCTGTTTTTT	CASSLDTSNTGELFF
TRBV19	TRBD1	.	TRBJ2-1	TGTGCCAGTAGCTCTCCGGGACAGGGGAAGGGCAATGAGCAGTTCTTC	CASSSPGQGKGNEQFF
TRBV5-1	TRBD1	.	TRBJ2-7	TGCGCCAGCAGACGGACAGGGGTGGGGGAGCAGTACTTC	CASRRTGVGEQYF
TRBV7-7	.	.	TRBJ2-2	TGTGCTAGCAGCACAGGGTCCACCGGGGAGCTGTTTTTT	CASSTGSTGELFF
TRBV27	TRBD1	once	TRBJ1-5	TGTGCCAGCAGTCCCAGGGGGGGGGATTATAGCAATCAGCCCCAGCATTTT	CASSPRGGDYSNQPQHF
TRBV7-9	.	.	TRBJ1-1	TGTGCCAGCAGCTTCATCCGGAGCACTGAAGCTTTCTTT	CASSFIRSTEAFF
TRBV30	TRBD2	.	TRBJ2-7	TGTGCCTGGAGTGGGCCGGGACTAGCGGTTACCAACTCCTACGAGCAGTACTTC	CAWSGPGLAVTNSYEQYF
TRBV6-1	.	once	TRBJ1-6	TGTGCCAGCAGTTGGTGGCAGTTTAATTCACCCCTCCACTTT	CASSWWQFNSPLHF
TRBV7-9	TRBD1	once	TRBJ2-7	TGTGCCAGCAGCCCCTCAATGGGGGACAGGGTCGTGATGTACGAGCAGTACTTC	CASSPSMGDRVVMYEQYF
TRBV9	.	.	TRBJ1-2	TGTGCCAGCAGCGTAAATATAGGGGAGTCCTATGGCTACACCTTC	CASSVNIGESYGYTF
TRBV20-1	.	.	TRBJ1-3	TGCAGTGCAACCACCATATATTTT	CSATTIYF
TRBV30	.	.	TRBJ2-3	TGTGCCGAACTGAAGGACACAGATACGCAGTATTTT	CAELKDTDTQYF
TRBV6-1	.	.	TRBJ1-2	TGTGCCAGCACATCACAGCTGGATTACTATGGCTACACCTTC	CASTSQLDYYGYTF
TRBV6-6	TRBD1	.	TRBJ2-7	TGTGCCAGCAGTTACTCGACTGCCAGGGGGCGCGGCGAGCAGTACTTC	CASSYSTARGRGEQYF
TRBV5-1	.	.	TRBJ2-7	TGCGCCAGCAGCTTGGTCGACGCCTACGAGCAGTACTTC	CASSLVDAYEQYF
TRBV25-1	.	.	TRBJ2-5	TGTGCCAGCAGTGAGTCCGGGACAATGGAGACCCAGTACTTC	CASSESGTMETQYF
TRBV27	TRBD1	.	TRBJ1-2	TGTGCCAGCAGTCCGAGGGGGCCCTATGGCTACACCTTC	CASSPRGPYGYTF
TRBV7-6	.	.	TRBJ2-7	TGTGCCAGCAGCGTGGGGGCTAGGGTAGTCTTCTACGAGCAGTACTTC	CASSVGARVVFYEQYF
TRBV6-5	TRBD1	.	TRBJ1-2	TGTGCCAGCAGTAGGGACAGCGACTACTATGGCTACACCTTC	CASSRDSDYYGYTF
TRBV7-6	TRBD2	.	TRBJ2-5	TGTGCCAGCAGGGCCGGGACTAGCGGGGGGCCCCGGGAGACCCAGTACTTC	CASRAGTSGGPRETQYF
TRBV28	TRBD1	.	TRBJ1-1	TGTGCCAGCAGCAACAGGGGTGGGCACACTGAAGCTTTCTTT	CASSNRGGHTEAFF
TRBV6-6	.	.	TRBJ2-7	TGTGCCACCTCCGTACGGGACGGCTCCTACGAGCAGTACTTC	CATSVRDGSYEQYF
TRBV6-5	.	.	TRBJ1-1	TGTGCCAGCAGTTACGAAGGACAAATGAACACTGAAGCTTTCTTT	CASSYEGQMNTEAFF
TRBV19	TRBD2	.	TRBJ2-3	TGTGCCAGTAGTACCCCTGGACTAGCGGGGAACACAGATACGCAGTATTTT	CASSTPGLAGNTDTQYF
TRBV29-1	TRBD1	.	TRBJ2-5	TGCAGCGTTGAACTAGGGGGCGGGTCGGAGACCCAGTACTTC	CSVELGGGSETQYF
TRBV5-8	.	once	TRBJ1-1	TGTGCCAGCAGCTTGAGGACGAGGGGTGGCACTGAAGCTTTCTTT	CASSLRTRGGTEAFF
TRBV4-1	.	.	TRBJ2-4	TGCGCCAGCAGCCTGAGGGCTGGAATAGCCAAAAACATTCAGTACTTC	CASSLRAGIAKNIQYF